These 32 T cell receptor beta chains came from one sample sequenced in a study of cytomegalovirus exposure and HLA in healthy donors. Primers for the PCR totalled 60 Vbeta and 13 Jbeta. Data came from immunoSEQ multiplex PCR; TCRdb stores just in-frame clones and leaves some out. The repertoire holds 150,000 to 200,000 clones, with roughly 65% as singletons. Sample: PBMCs. The receptors stem from a woman aged 18-29 years in good health and CMV-seropositive.

In its sample, this clone was seen a few times. The chain couples TRBV28 to TRBJ2-3; the match to TRBD1 covers 7 bases. V lost 10 bases and J lost 4; bases outside the gene matches: 5. The CDR3 runs to 12 residues. Per germline, CDR1 MDHEN and CDR2 SYDVKM. The CDR3 protein is CAIRQGPDTQYF. DNA of the CDR3: TGTGCCATCCGACAGGGCCCAGATACGCAGTATTTT.

This clone was seen more than once but under ten times. The chain joins TRBV7-8 to TRBJ2-2; 14 positions match TRBD2. The length of the CDR3 is 17 residues. After removal of 0 bases from V and 5 bases from J, the junction contained 2 bases not matched to a gene. CDR1 is SGHVS, CDR2 FQNEAQ, per germline. The CDR3 loop is CASSLARTSGGTGELFF. The DNA of the CDR3 is TGTGCCAGCAGCTTAGCCCGGACTAGCGGGGGGACCGGGGAGCTGTTTTTT.

The chain joins TRBV27 to TRBJ1-6; D ambiguous. With 8 bases removed from V and 10 bases from J, the gap between germline ends came to 18 bases. Germline lookup yields CDR1 MNHEY and CDR2 SMNVEV (reference sequence). The CDR3 consists of 14 residues. The CDR3, as DNA: TGTGCCAGCGCCCTGGAGGGCCTGAGCTCACCCCTCCACTTT. Protein: CASALEGLSSPLHF.

A single count supports this clone. The chain links TRBV10-3 to TRBJ2-7; 9 nucleotides line up with TRBD2. J gave up 2 bases and V 6 bases, and 5 bases lay outside the gene matches. This CDR3 comprises 14 residues. Germline CDR1 is ENHRY and CDR2 is SYGVKD. For the CDR3, the DNA is TGTGCCATCAGATTAGCGGGAGCCCCCTACGAGCAGTACTTC. It specifies CAIRLAGAPYEQYF.

The rearrangement links TRBV7-9 to TRBJ1-1, with D uncertain. This CDR3 contains 16 residues. The ends were cut back, 1 base at V and 1 base at J, with 13 bases in the middle. Germline-derived CDR1 and CDR2 are SEHNR and FQNEAQ (reference sequence). CDR3 protein: CASSLGSGLGNTEAFF. The CDR3 coding sequence is TGTGCCAGCAGCTTAGGGTCGGGGTTAGGGAACACTGAAGCTTTCTTT.

The chain employs TRBV5-1 and TRBJ1-2, with 7 bases that match TRBD1. The V segment lost 5 bases and the J segment 3 bases; nucleotides outside the gene matches: 10. Germline lookup yields CDR1 SGHRS and CDR2 YFSETQ. The CDR3 runs 15 residues. The CDR3 here is CASRRDDRVDYGYTF. The CDR3 coding sequence is TGCGCCAGCAGGCGGGACGACAGGGTTGACTATGGCTACACCTTC.

V gene TRBV28 combines with J gene TRBJ1-4; possible D gene TRBD1, 6 bases. Trimming shortened V by 7 bases and J by 8 bases, and 17 bases separated the two germline ends. Germline loops: CDR1 MDHEN, CDR2 SYDVKM. The CDR3 loop spans 14 amino acids. CDR3 nucleotide sequence: TGTGCCAGCACCAAGACAGGCGGGTACGAAAAACTGTTTTTT. This translates into CASTKTGGYEKLFF.

V is TRBV7-9 and J is TRBJ2-7; D not resolved. CDR1 is SEHNR, CDR2 FQNEAQ, per germline (reference sequence). This CDR3 comprises 13 residues. V lost 2 bases and J lost 3, with 8 bases in between. The CDR3 DNA follows: TGTGCCAGCAGCTTACCCGGGTACTACGAGCAGTACTTC. Amino acids: CASSLPGYYEQYF.

This chain links TRBV19 with TRBJ1-1, with 9 bases aligning to TRBD1. Losses at the gene ends were 9 bases for V and 0 bases for J; bases not matched to a gene: 11. In germline, CDR1 is LNHDA, CDR2 SQIVND (reference sequence). The CDR3 runs to 16 residues. CDR3 coding DNA: TGTGCCAGCCGAGACAGGGGGGGGCCAATGAACACTGAAGCTTTCTTT. This sequence encodes CASRDRGGPMNTEAFF.

There are a few counts of this clone. The CDR3 loop reads CASSRASKDWTGVHEQYF. The CDR3, as DNA: TGTGCCAGCAGCCGAGCCTCGAAAGATTGGACAGGGGTACACGAGCAGTACTTC. This chain uses TRBV14 with TRBJ2-7, with TRBD1 identical over 9 bases. V lost 4 bases and J lost 5; bases outside the gene matches: 18. The CDR3 runs to 18 residues. Germline assignment: CDR1 SGHDN and CDR2 FVKESK.

The chain combines TRBV5-1 with TRBJ2-1; D is unresolved. Germline CDR1 and CDR2: SGHRS and YFSETQ. The V end was cut by 0 bases, the J end by 3 bases, with 10 bases between. CDR3 size: 15 residues. The CDR3 coding sequence is TGCGCCAGCAGCTTGGAGCAGAACTACTACAATGAGCAGTTCTTC. Residues: CASSLEQNYYNEQFF.

The genes are TRBV29-1 and TRBJ2-4; possibly TRBD2 for D (6 bases). The CDR3 length is 13 residues. The V and J ends lost 4 bases and 7 bases respectively, with 14 bases between them. Germline V gives CDR1 SQVTM, CDR2 ANQGSEA. The CDR3 sequence: CSVGKDYNNIQYF. The DNA for the CDR3 is TGCAGCGTTGGAAAGGACTACAATAACATTCAGTACTTC.

The V gene is TRBV21-1, the J gene TRBJ2-1; whether TRBD2, the table's D call, matches the DNA was not checked. TRBV21-1 is flagged as a pseudogene. This CDR3 comprises 15 residues. CDR3 in amino acids: CASSKDGGSYNEQFF. CDR3 nucleotides: TGTGCCAGCAGCAAAGACGGGGGCTCCTACAATGAGCAGTTCTTC.

The chain has TRBV29-1 and TRBJ1-2; tentatively, D is TRBD1 (5 bases). The ends were cut back, 5 bases at V and 8 bases at J, with 15 bases in the middle. Germline CDR1 is SQVTM and CDR2 is ANQGSEA. The CDR3 totals 12 residues. CDR3: CSVPGGRRGYTF. The CDR3, as DNA: TGCAGCGTTCCGGGGGGACGGCGGGGCTACACCTTC.

J is TRBJ2-7 and V is TRBV4-1, with a possible D match to TRBD2 (5 bases). This CDR3 is built from 15 residues. V was shortened by 5 bases and J by 3 bases, with 17 bases between the two germline ends. Germline V gene lookup returns CDR1 MGHRA and CDR2 YSYEKL. The CDR3 protein is CASSYLMAGNYEQYF. The CDR3 DNA reads TGCGCCAGCAGCTATCTTATGGCGGGTAACTACGAGCAGTACTTC.

This clone was recorded once. This rearrangement joins TRBV9 to TRBJ2-5, with D maybe TRBD1 (6 bases). Germline lookup yields CDR1 SGDLS and CDR2 YYNGEE. The ends were cut back, 4 bases at V and 5 bases at J, with 18 bases in the middle. The CDR3 extends over 15 amino acids. The CDR3 sequence is CASSPLQGFYETQYF. The CDR3, as DNA: TGTGCCAGCAGCCCACTACAGGGTTTTTACGAGACCCAGTACTTC.

The chain has TRBV18 and TRBJ2-4; the D gene is possibly TRBD2 (5 bases). The germline CDR1 and CDR2 sequences are KGHSH and LQKENI. V was pared by 3 bases and J by 7 bases, with 13 bases between. The CDR3 totals 14 residues. This CDR3 is CASSPPNGVNIQYF. The CDR3 region has the DNA TGTGCCAGCTCACCTCCTAACGGGGTCAACATTCAGTACTTC.

The chain has TRBV6-5 and TRBJ2-7; 7 positions agree with TRBD1. Germline V gene lookup returns CDR1 MNHEY and CDR2 SVGAGI. V was pared by 8 bases and J by 4 bases, with 11 bases of the junction left unmatched. This CDR3 has 14 amino acids. As DNA, the CDR3 is TGTGCCAGCGTCTCCAGGGGGTTAGGTTACGAGCAGTACTTC. Translation: CASVSRGLGYEQYF.

CDR3 DNA: TGTGCCAGCAGCTCCGAGGATGTGGGTGAAAAACTGTTTTTT. It encodes CASSSEDVGEKLFF. The rearrangement joins TRBV13 to TRBJ1-4; D not resolved. The CDR3 contains 14 residues. V lost 4 bases and J 7 bases, leaving 13 bases between the germline ends. CDR1 and CDR2 from the germline V gene are PRHDT and FYEKMQ (reference sequence).

The gene calls are TRBV28 and TRBJ1-4; tentative D call: TRBD1 (6 bases). Germline CDR1 and CDR2: MDHEN and SYDVKM. The ends were cut back, 6 bases at V and 7 bases at J, with 18 bases in the middle. CDR3 length equals 15 residues. The CDR3 here is CASRYSQGASEKLFF. As DNA, the CDR3 is TGTGCCAGCAGGTACTCACAGGGAGCTAGTGAAAAACTGTTTTTT. The variable domain in full, completed from reference TRBV28 and TRBJ1-4, reads DVKVTQSSRYLVKRTGEKVFLECVQDMDHENMFWYRQDPGLGLRLIYFSYDVKMKEKGDIPEGYSVSREKKERFSLILESASTNQTSMYLCASRYSQGASEKLFFGSGTQLSVL.

This clone was seen a single time. V is TRBV5-1 and J is TRBJ2-1; TRBD2 aligns across 12 bases. The CDR3 runs 15 residues. Germline CDR1 reads SGHRS; CDR2 reads YFSETQ. Trimming at V came to 1 base and at J to 8 bases, leaving 4 bases not matched to a gene. The CDR3 region has the DNA TGCGCCAGCAGCTTGCTAGCGGGGGGGTTTTATGAGCAGTTCTTC. It encodes CASSLLAGGFYEQFF.

CDR3 residues: CASSPNRGSFIYEQYF. The CDR3 DNA is TGTGCCAGCAGTCCGAACAGGGGTTCATTTATCTACGAGCAGTACTTC. The chain employs TRBV27 and TRBJ2-7, with 7 bases aligning to TRBD1. The length of the CDR3 is 16 residues. Germline CDR1 MNHEY, CDR2 SMNVEV (reference sequence). J lost 3 bases, V lost 5 bases, and 13 bases had no gene match.

As DNA, the CDR3 is TGTGCCAGCAGCTTGGGGGAGGGGAGCTCCTACAATGAGCAGTTCTTC. Translation: CASSLGEGSSYNEQFF. This rearrangement joins TRBV5-8 to TRBJ2-1; 7 positions match TRBD2. V shed 0 bases, J shed 0 bases, and the junction held 3 bases outside the gene matches. The germline V gene encodes CDR1 SGHTS and CDR2 YDEGEE. The CDR3 covers 16 residues.

The chain employs TRBV30 and TRBJ2-7, with TRBD2 identical over 8 bases. After removal of 3 bases from V and 2 bases from J, the junction contained 12 bases not matched to a gene. The CDR3 runs to 16 residues. CDR1 and CDR2 from the germline V gene are GTSNPN and SVGIG (reference sequence). The CDR3 sequence is CAWRGRGGTATYEQYF. In nucleotides, the CDR3 is TGTGCCTGGAGGGGACGGGGGGGGACTGCAACCTACGAGCAGTACTTC.

The chain employs TRBV25-1 and TRBJ1-2; D might be TRBD1 (6 bases). The CDR3 consists of 15 residues. Per the germline V gene, CDR1 is MGHDK and CDR2 is SYGVNS. Trimming removed 6 bases from V and 3 bases from J, with 17 bases in between. The CDR3 DNA reads as TGTGCCAGCAGCCGAACGGGGGGCTCCTACTATGGCTACACCTTC. Amino acids: CASSRTGGSYYGYTF.

This chain joins TRBV4-3 and TRBJ1-2; D gene unclear. Trimming took off 0 bases at V and 1 base at J, with 3 bases between the two ends. Germline CDR1 reads LGHNA; CDR2 reads YSLEER. CDR3 size: 13 residues. Here the CDR3 reads CASSQDNNYGYTF. DNA for the CDR3: TGCGCCAGCAGCCAAGATAATAACTATGGCTACACCTTC.

V gene TRBV27 combines with J gene TRBJ1-6, with D uncertain. CDR3 length: 18 amino acids. From germline, CDR1 is MNHEY and CDR2 SMNVEV (reference sequence). The germline V and J ends were trimmed by 7 bases and 2 bases, with 21 bases remaining between them. For the CDR3, the DNA is TGTGCCAGCACCAACTCCCCAGACCTAGGCCCCTATAATTCACCCCTCCACTTT. It encodes CASTNSPDLGPYNSPLHF.

The count of this clone is one. The genes are TRBV9 and TRBJ2-3; the D gene is possibly TRBD2 (6 bases). V lost 4 bases and J 5 bases, leaving 14 bases between the germline ends. CDR3 length equals 14 residues. Germline loops: CDR1 SGDLS, CDR2 YYNGEE. This chain's CDR3 is CASSSQVEGDTQYF. CDR3 nucleotide sequence: TGTGCCAGCAGCTCCCAAGTGGAGGGAGATACGCAGTATTTT.

The V gene is TRBV30, the J gene TRBJ2-3, with 11 bases matching TRBD2. V lost 4 bases to trimming and J lost 0 bases; unmatched junction nucleotides: 6. Germline values: CDR1 GTSNPN, CDR2 SVGIG (reference sequence). CDR3 length: 16 amino acids. CDR3 residues: CAWTKVAGGSTDTQYF. The CDR3 region has the DNA TGTGCCTGGACCAAGGTAGCGGGGGGGAGCACAGATACGCAGTATTTT.

CDR3 coding DNA: TGTGCCAGCAACGAACAGGGATCTAACTATGGCTACACCTTC. Protein: CASNEQGSNYGYTF. The genes are TRBV2 and TRBJ1-2; a possible D gene is TRBD1 (6 bases). The CDR3 runs 14 residues. Germline loops: CDR1 SNHLY, CDR2 FYNNEI. V lost 7 bases and J 0 bases, leaving 12 bases between the germline ends.

V is TRBV7-8 and J is TRBJ2-7; 11 bases fit TRBD1. Unmatched junction bases numbered 7, after V lost 2 bases and J lost 1 base. This CDR3 is built from 17 residues. CDR1 is SGHVS and CDR2 is FQNEAQ in the germline V gene. CDR3 DNA sequence: TGTGCCAGCAGCTTATACGCCGGGACAGGGGGGTCCTACGAGCAGTACTTC. Protein product: CASSLYAGTGGSYEQYF.

The chain carries TRBV29-1 and TRBJ2-1; D may be TRBD2 (6 bases). The V end was cut by 7 bases, the J end by 9 bases, with 13 bases between. The CDR3 is 11 residues long. Germline-derived CDR1 and CDR2 are SQVTM and ANQGSEA. CDR3 sequence reads: CSARQGGEQFF. CDR3 coding DNA: TGCAGCGCGAGGCAGGGAGGTGAGCAGTTCTTC.